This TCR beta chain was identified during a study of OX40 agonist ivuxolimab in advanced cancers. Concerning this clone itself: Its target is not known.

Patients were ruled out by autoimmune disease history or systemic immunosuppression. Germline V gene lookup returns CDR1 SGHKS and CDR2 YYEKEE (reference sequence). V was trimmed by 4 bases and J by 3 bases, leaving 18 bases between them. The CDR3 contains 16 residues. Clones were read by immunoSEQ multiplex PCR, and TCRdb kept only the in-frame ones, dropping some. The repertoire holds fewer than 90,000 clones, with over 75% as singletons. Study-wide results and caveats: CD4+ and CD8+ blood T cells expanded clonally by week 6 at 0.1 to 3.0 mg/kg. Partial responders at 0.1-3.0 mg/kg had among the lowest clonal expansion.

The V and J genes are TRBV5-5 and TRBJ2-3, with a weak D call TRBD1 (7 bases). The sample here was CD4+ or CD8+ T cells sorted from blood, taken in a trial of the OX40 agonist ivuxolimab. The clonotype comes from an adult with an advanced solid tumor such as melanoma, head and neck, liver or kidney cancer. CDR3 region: CASSRSQGGRTDTQYF. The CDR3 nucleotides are TGTGCCAGCAGCCGTTCGCAGGGGGGCCGGACAGATACGCAGTATTTT.